This TCR beta chain was observed in a study of shared clonotypes between healthy human individuals. Whole-study results and caveats: The low donor count limited represented genetic and exposure-history diversity. Naive subsets typically showed greater estimated richness than memory subsets. The naive CD4 repertoires of several donors were compared, and approximately 4.5% of clonotypes were shared. Clonotype sharing among donors was thought likely to change with sequencing depth.

Here immunoSEQ multiplex PCR was the method, and the copy in TCRdb shows in-frame clones only, minus some. Here the sample spans over a million clones, around 98% being singletons. For this clone: The target antigen is unknown.

Trimming removed 0 bases at V and 2 bases at J, with 5 bases between. In germline, CDR1 is LNHNV, CDR2 YYDKDF (reference sequence). This CDR3 region has 13 residues. The sequence came from a man younger than 40 in good health. This rearrangement joins TRBV15 to TRBJ2-7; D unclear. The sample was naive CD4+ T cells sorted from blood. As to subset: CD45RA+ positively selected. The CDR3 here is CATSRDVAYEQYF. The CDR3 nucleotides are TGTGCCACCAGCAGAGATGTCGCCTACGAGCAGTACTTC.